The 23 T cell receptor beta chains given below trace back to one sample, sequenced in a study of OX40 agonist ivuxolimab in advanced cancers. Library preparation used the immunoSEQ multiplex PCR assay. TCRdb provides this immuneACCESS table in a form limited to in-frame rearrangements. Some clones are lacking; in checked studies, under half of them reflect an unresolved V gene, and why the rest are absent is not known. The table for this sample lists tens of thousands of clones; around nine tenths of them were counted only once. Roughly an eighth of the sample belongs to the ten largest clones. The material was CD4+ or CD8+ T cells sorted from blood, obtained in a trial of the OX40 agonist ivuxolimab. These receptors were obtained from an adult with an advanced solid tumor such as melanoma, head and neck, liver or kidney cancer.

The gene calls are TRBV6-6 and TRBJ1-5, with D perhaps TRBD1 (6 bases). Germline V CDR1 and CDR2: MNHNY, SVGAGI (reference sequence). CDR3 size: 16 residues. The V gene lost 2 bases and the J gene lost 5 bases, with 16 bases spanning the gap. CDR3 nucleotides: TGTGCCAGCAGTTACGATCTTGGGGGCTGGGATCAGCCCCAGCATTTT. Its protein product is CASSYDLGGWDQPQHF.

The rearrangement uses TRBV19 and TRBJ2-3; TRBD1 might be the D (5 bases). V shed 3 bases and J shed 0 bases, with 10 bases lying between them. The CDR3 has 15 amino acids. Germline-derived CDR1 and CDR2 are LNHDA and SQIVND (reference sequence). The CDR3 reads CASSMRQGSTDTQYF. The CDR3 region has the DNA TGTGCCAGTAGTATGCGGCAGGGAAGCACAGATACGCAGTATTTT.

CDR3 in amino acids: CASSQEGLHYNEQFF. The CDR3, as DNA: TGCGCCAGCAGCCAAGAGGGACTACACTACAATGAGCAGTTCTTC. The chain combines TRBV4-3 with TRBJ2-1, with TRBD2 identical over 7 bases. Germline V lookup: CDR1 LGHNA, CDR2 YSLEER. The CDR3 covers 15 residues. After removal of 0 bases from V and 3 bases from J, the junction contained 2 bases not matched to a gene.

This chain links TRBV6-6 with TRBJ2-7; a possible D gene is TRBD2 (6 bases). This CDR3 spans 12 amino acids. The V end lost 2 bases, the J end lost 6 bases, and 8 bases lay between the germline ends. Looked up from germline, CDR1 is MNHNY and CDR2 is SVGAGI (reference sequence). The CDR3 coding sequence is TGTGCCAGCAGTTACGGAGGGATCGAGCAGTACTTC. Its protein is CASSYGGIEQYF.

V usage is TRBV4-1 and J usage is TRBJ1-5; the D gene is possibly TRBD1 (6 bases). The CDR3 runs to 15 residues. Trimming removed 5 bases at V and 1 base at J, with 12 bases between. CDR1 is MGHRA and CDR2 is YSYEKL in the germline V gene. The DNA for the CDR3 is TGCGCCAGCAGCGAGAGACAGGCGAGCAATCAGCCCCAGCATTTT. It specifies CASSERQASNQPQHF.

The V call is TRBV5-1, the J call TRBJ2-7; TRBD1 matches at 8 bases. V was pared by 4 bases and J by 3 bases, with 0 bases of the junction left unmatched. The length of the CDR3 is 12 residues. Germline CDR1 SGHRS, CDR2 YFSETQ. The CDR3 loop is CASSDRGYEQYF. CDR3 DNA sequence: TGCGCCAGCAGCGACAGGGGCTACGAGCAGTACTTC.

CDR3 nucleotide sequence: TGCGCCAGCAGCGAGGACAGGGCTGGCTACACCTTC. Its translation is CASSEDRAGYTF. This chain connects TRBV5-1 to TRBJ1-2, with TRBD1 matching 8 bases. After removal of 4 bases from V and 7 bases from J, the junction contained 3 bases not matched to a gene. Looked up from germline, CDR1 is SGHRS and CDR2 is YFSETQ. This CDR3 is built from 12 residues.

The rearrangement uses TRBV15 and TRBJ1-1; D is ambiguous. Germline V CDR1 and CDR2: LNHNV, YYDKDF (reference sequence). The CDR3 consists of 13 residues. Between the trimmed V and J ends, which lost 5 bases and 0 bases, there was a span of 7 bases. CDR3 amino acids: CATSAGLNTEAFF. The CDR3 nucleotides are TGTGCCACCAGCGCAGGCCTGAACACTGAAGCTTTCTTT.

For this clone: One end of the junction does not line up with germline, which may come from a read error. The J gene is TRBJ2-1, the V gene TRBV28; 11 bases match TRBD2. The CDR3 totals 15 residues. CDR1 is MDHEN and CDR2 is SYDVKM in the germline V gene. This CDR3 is CVSSLRLAGGNEQFF. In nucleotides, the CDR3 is TGTGTCAGCAGTTTGCGGCTAGCGGGAGGAAATGAGCAGTTCTTC. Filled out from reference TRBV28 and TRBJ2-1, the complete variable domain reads DVKVTQSSRYLVKRTGEKVFLECVQDMDHENMFWYRQDPGLGLRLIYFSYDVKMKEKGDIPEGYSVSREKKERFSLILESASTNQTSMYLCVSSLRLAGGNEQFFGPGTRLTVL.

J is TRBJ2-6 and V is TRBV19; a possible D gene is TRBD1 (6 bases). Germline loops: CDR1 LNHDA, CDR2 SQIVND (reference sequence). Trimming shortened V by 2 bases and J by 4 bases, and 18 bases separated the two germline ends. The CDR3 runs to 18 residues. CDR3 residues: CASSISLNRETGANVLTF. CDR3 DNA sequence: TGTGCCAGTAGTATATCCCTTAACAGGGAAACGGGGGCCAACGTCCTGACTTTC.

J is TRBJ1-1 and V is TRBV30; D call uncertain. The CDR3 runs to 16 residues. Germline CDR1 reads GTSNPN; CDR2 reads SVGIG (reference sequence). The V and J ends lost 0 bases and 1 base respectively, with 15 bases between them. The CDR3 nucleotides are TGTGCCTGGAGTGTTTCAAGGTTAAGAAAGAACACTGAAGCTTTCTTT. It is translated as CAWSVSRLRKNTEAFF. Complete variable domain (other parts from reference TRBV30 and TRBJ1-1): SQTIHQWPATLVQPVGSPLSLECTVEGTSNPNLYWYRQAAGRGLQLLFYSVGIGQISSEVPQNLSASRPQDRQFILSSKKLLLSDSGFYLCAWSVSRLRKNTEAFFGQGTRLTVV.

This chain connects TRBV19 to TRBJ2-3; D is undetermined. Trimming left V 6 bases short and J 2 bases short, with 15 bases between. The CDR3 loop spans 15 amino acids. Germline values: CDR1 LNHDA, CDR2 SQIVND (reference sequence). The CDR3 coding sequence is TGTGCCAGTAGCCCTTATGGGCCGTTCACAGATACGCAGTATTTT. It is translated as CASSPYGPFTDTQYF.

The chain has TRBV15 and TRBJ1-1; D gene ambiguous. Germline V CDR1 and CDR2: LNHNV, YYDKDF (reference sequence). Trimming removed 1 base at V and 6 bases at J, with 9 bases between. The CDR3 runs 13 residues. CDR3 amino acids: CATSRGVTSEAFF. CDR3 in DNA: TGTGCCACCAGCAGAGGGGTCACCTCTGAAGCTTTCTTT.

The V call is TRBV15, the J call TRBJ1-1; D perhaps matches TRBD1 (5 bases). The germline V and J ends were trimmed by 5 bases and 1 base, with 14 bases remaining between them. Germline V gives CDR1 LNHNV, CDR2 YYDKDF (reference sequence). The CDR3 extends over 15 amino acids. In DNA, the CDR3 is TGTGCCACCAGCCTAGAGCAGGGAACGAACACTGAAGCTTTCTTT. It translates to CATSLEQGTNTEAFF.

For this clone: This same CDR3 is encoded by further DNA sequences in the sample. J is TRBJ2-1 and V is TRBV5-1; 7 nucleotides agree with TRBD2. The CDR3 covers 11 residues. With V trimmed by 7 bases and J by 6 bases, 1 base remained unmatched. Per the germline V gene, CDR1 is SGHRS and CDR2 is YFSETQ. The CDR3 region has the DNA TGCGCCAGCGGGGAGGGCAATGAGCAGTTCTTC. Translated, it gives CASGEGNEQFF.

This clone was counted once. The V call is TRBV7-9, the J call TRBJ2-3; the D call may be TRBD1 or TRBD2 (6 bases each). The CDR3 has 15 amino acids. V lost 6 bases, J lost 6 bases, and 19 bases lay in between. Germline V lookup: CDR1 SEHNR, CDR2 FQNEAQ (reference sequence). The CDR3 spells CASSSRPGGADTQYF. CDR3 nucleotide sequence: TGTGCCAGCAGTTCTAGGCCCGGGGGCGCGGATACGCAGTATTTT.

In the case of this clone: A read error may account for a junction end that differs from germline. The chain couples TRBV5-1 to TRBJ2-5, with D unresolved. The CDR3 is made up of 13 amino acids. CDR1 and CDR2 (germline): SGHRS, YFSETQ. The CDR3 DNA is TGTGCCAGCAGCTTGGTACAGCAAGAGACCCAGTACTTC. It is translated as CASSLVQQETQYF.

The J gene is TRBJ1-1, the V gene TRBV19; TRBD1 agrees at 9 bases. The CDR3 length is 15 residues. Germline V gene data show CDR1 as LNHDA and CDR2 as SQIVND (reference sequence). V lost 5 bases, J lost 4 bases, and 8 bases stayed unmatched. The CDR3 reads CASSPQTGGSTEAFF. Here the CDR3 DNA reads TGTGCCAGTAGTCCTCAGACAGGGGGGAGCACTGAAGCTTTCTTT.

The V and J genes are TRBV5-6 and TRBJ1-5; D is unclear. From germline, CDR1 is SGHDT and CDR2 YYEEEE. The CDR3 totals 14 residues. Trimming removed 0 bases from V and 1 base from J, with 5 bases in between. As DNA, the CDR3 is TGTGCCAGCAGCTTGGGAGGAAGCAATCAGCCCCAGCATTTT. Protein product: CASSLGGSNQPQHF.

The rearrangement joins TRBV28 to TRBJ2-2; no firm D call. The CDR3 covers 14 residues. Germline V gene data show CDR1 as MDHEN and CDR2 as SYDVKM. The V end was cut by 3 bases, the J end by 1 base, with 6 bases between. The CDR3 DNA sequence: TGTGCCAGCAGTTTGAGAGGGAACACCGGGGAGCTGTTTTTT. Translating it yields CASSLRGNTGELFF.

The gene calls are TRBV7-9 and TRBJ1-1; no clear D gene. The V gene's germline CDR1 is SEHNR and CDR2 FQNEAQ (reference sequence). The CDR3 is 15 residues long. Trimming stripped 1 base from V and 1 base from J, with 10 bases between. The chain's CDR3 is CASSLDTERNTEAFF. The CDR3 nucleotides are TGTGCCAGCAGCTTAGATACGGAAAGGAACACTGAAGCTTTCTTT.

The CDR3 loop reads CASSWEENTEAFF. Here the CDR3 DNA reads TGTGCCAGCAGCTGGGAGGAAAACACTGAAGCTTTCTTT. The chain couples TRBV11-1 to TRBJ1-1; D unclear. Trimming stripped 4 bases from V and 2 bases from J, with 8 bases between. The CDR3 has 13 amino acids. CDR1 is SGHAT and CDR2 is FQDESV in the germline V gene (reference sequence).

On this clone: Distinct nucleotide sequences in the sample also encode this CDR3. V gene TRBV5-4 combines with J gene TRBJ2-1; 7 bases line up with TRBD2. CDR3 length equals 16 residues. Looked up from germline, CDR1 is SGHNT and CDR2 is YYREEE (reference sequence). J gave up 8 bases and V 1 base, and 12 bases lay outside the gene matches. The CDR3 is CASSLWGLLSSDEQFF. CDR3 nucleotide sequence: TGTGCCAGCAGCTTGTGGGGACTATTGTCTTCAGATGAGCAGTTCTTC.